This record looks at one T cell receptor beta chain sequence and its context. This sample was included in a study of T cell changes during pregnancy in multiple sclerosis. Germline V gene sequence: CDR1 SEHNR, CDR2 FQNEAQ (reference sequence). V lost 5 bases, J lost 10 bases, and 17 bases lay in between. This CDR3 has 13 residues. The assay was immunoSEQ multiplex PCR, and TCRdb's table has in-frame clones only and misses some. The sample lists roughly 64,000 clones; almost 97% were seen once. Here the sequenced sample was CD8+ T cells from peripheral blood mononuclear cells, taken after pregnancy. This TCR was sampled from a female donor with multiple sclerosis, enrolled in a pregnancy study. The chain employs TRBV7-9 and TRBJ1-1, with D perhaps TRBD1 (6 bases). The CDR3 nucleotides read TGTGCCAGCAGCACCTGGGACGGCAGGGGAGCTTTCTTT. Amino acid sequence: CASSTWDGRGAFF.